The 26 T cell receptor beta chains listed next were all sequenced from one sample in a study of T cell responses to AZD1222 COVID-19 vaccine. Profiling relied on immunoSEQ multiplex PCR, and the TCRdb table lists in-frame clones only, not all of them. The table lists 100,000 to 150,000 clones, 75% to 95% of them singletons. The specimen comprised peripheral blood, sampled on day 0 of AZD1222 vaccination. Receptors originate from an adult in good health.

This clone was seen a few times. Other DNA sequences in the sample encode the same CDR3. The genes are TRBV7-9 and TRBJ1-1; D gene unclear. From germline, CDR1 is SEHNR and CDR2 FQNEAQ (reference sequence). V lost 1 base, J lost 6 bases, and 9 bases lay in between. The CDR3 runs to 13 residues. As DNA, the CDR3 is TGTGCCAGCAGCTTAGAGGGCGGTGCTGAAGCTTTCTTT. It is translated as CASSLEGGAEAFF. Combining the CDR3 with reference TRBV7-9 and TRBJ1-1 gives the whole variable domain DTGVSQNPRHKITKRGQNVTFRCDPISEHNRLYWYRQTLGQGPEFLTYFQNEAQLEKSRLLSDRFSAERPKGSFSTLEIQRTEQGDSAMYLCASSLEGGAEAFFGQGTRLTVV.

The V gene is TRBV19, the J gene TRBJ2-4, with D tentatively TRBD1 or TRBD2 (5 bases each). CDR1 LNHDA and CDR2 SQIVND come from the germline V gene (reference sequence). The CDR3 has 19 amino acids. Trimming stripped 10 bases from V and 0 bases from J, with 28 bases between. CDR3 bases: TGTGCCATCCAATCGGTTACAGGACGGAATCGGGGAGCCAAAAACATTCAGTACTTC. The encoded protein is CAIQSVTGRNRGAKNIQYF.

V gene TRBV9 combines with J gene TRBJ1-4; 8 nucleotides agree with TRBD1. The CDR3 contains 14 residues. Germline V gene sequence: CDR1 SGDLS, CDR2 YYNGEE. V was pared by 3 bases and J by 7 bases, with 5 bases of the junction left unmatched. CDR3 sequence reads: CASSAGTGLEKLFF. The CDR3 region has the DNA TGTGCCAGCAGCGCCGGGACAGGACTTGAAAAACTGTTTTTT.

Here the CDR3 DNA reads TGTGCCAGCAGCTTCTCCTACGAGCAGTACTTC. It encodes CASSFSYEQYF. The V call is TRBV7-2, the J call TRBJ2-7; the D is unclear. The CDR3 length is 11 residues. V was cut by 3 bases and J by 0 bases, with 0 bases left in between. Germline V gives CDR1 SGHTA, CDR2 FQGNSA.

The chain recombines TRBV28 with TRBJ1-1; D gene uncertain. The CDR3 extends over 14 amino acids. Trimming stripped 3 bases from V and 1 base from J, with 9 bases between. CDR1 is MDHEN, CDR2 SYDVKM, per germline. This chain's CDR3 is CASSLAGRNTEAFF. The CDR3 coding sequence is TGTGCCAGCAGTTTGGCGGGAAGGAACACTGAAGCTTTCTTT.

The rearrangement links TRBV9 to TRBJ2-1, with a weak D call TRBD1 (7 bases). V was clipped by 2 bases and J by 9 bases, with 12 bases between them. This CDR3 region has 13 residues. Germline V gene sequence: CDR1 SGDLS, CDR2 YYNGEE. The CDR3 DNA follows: TGTGCCAGCAGCGTCGGAGGGGGCACTGAGCAGTTCTTC. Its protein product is CASSVGGGTEQFF.

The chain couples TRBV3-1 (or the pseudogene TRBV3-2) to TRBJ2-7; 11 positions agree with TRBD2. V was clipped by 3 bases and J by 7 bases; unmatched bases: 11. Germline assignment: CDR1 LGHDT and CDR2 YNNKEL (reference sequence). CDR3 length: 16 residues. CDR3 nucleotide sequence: TGTGCCAGCAGCCATCTAGTAGCGGGAGGGCCGGGTGAGCAGTACTTC. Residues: CASSHLVAGGPGEQYF.

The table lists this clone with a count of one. The CDR3 nucleotides read TGTGCCAGCAGTGAAGGGGATTCCGGCTATGGCTACACCTTC. Its protein product is CASSEGDSGYGYTF. V gene TRBV6-1 combines with J gene TRBJ1-2; no clear D. Germline-derived CDR1 and CDR2 are MNHNS and SASEGT. Trimming left V 1 base short and J 4 bases short, with 10 bases between. The CDR3 spans 14 residues.

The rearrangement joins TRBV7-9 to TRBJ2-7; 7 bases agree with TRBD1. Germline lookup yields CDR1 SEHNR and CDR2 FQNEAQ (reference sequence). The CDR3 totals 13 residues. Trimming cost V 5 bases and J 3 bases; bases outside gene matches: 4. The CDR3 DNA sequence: TGTGCCAGCAGCAGAGGACAGGACTACGAGCAGTACTTC. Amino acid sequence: CASSRGQDYEQYF.

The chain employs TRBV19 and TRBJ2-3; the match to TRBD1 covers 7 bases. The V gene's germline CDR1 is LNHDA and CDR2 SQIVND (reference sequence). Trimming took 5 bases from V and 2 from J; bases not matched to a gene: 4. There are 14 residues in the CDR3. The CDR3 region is CASSHTGATDTQYF. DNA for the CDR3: TGTGCCAGTAGTCATACAGGGGCCACAGATACGCAGTATTTT.

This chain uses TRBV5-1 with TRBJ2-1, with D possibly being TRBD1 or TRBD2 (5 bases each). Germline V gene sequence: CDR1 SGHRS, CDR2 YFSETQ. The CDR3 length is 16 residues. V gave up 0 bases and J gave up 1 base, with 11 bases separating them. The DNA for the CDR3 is TGCGCCAGCAGCTTGGACGGGACGGCTTCCTACAATGAGCAGTTCTTC. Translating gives CASSLDGTASYNEQFF.

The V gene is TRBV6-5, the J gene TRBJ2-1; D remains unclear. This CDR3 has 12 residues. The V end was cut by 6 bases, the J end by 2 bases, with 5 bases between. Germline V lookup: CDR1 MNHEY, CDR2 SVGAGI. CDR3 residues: CASRTTYNEQFF. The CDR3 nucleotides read TGTGCCAGCAGGACAACCTACAATGAGCAGTTCTTC.

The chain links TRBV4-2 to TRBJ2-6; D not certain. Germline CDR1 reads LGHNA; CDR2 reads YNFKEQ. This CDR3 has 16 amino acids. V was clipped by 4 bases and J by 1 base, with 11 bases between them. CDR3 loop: CASSLVQRSGANVLTF. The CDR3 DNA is TGTGCCAGCAGCCTGGTTCAGAGGTCTGGGGCCAACGTCCTGACTTTC.

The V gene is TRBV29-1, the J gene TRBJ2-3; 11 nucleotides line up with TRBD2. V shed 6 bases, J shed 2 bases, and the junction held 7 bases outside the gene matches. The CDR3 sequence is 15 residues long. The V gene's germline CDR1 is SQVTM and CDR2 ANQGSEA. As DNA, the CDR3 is TGCAGCGTACGGACTAGCGGGCACCTCACAGATACGCAGTATTTT. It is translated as CSVRTSGHLTDTQYF.

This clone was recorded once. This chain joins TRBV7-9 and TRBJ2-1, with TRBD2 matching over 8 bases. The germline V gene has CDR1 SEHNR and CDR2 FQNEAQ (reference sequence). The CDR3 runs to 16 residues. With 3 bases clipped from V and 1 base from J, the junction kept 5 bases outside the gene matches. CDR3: CASSFREGTSYNEQFF. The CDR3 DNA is TGTGCCAGCAGCTTCCGGGAGGGGACTTCCTACAATGAGCAGTTCTTC.

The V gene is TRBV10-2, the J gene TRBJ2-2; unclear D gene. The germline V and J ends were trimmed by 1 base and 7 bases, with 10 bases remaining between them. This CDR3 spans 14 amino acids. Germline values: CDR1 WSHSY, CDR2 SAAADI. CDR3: CASSELLRGGELFF. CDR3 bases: TGCGCCAGCAGTGAGTTACTCCGCGGCGGGGAGCTGTTTTTT.

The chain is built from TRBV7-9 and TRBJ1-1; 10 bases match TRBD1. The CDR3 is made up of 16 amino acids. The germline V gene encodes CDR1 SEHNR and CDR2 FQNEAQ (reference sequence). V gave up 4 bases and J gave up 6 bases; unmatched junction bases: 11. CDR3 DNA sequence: TGTGCCAGCAGCTCCGCAAGACAGGGGGCGCAGGCTGAAGCTTTCTTT. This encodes CASSSARQGAQAEAFF.

CDR3 loop: CASSGRLAGGYNEQFF. For the CDR3, the DNA is TGTGCCAGCAGTGGCCGACTAGCGGGAGGCTACAATGAGCAGTTCTTC. The chain carries TRBV6-6 and TRBJ2-1; 13 bases match TRBD2. The CDR3 is 16 amino acids. J was trimmed by 3 bases and V by 5 bases; bases with no gene match: 4. Per germline, CDR1 MNHNY and CDR2 SVGAGI (reference sequence).

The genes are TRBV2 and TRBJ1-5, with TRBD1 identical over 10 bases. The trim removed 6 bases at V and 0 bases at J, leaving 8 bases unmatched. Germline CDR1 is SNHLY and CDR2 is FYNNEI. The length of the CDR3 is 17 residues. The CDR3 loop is CASSQTGGVYSNQPQHF. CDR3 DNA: TGTGCCAGCAGCCAGACAGGGGGCGTTTATAGCAATCAGCCCCAGCATTTT. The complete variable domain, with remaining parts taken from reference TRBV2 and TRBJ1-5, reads EPEVTQTPSHQVTQMGQEVILRCVPISNHLYFYWYRQILGQKVEFLVSFYNNEISEKSEIFDDQFSVERPDGSNFTLKIRSTKLEDSAMYFCASSQTGGVYSNQPQHFGDGTRLSIL.

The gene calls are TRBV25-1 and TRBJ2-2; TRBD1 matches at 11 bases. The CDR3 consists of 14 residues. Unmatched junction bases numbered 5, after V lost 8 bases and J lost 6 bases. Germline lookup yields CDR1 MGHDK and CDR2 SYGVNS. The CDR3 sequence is CASSGTGGPGELFF. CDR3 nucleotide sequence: TGTGCCAGCTCCGGGACAGGGGGTCCCGGGGAGCTGTTTTTT.

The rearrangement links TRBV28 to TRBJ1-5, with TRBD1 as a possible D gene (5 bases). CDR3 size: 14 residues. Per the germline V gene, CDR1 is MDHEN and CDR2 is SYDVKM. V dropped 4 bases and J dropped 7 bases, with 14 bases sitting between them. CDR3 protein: CASSSMTAGQPQHF. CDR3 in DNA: TGTGCCAGCAGTTCGATGACAGCGGGACAGCCCCAGCATTTT.

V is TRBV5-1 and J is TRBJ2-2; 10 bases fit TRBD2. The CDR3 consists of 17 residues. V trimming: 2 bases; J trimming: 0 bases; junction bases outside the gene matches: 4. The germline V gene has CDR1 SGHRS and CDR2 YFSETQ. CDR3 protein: CASSLPSGGANTGELFF. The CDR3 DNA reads TGCGCCAGCAGCTTACCTAGCGGGGGTGCGAACACCGGGGAGCTGTTTTTT.

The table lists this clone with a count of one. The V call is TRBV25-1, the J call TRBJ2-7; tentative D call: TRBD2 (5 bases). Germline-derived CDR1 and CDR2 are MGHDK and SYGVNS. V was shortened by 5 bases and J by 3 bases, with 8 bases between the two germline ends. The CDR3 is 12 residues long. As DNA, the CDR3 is TGTGCCAGCAGTAAACTAGGCTACGAGCAGTACTTC. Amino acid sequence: CASSKLGYEQYF.

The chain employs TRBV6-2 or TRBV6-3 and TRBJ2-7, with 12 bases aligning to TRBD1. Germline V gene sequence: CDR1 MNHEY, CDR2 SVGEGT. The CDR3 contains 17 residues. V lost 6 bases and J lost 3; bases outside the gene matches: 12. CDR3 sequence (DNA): TGTGCCAGCAGCTCTCCCGGGACAGGGGGCTACAACTACGAGCAGTACTTC. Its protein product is CASSSPGTGGYNYEQYF.

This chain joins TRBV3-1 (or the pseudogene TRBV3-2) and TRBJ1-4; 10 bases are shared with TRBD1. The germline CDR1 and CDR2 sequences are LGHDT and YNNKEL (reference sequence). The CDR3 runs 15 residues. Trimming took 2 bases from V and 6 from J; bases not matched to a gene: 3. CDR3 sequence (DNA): TGTGCCAGCAGCCAAATGGGGACAGGGGATGAAAAACTGTTTTTT. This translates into CASSQMGTGDEKLFF.

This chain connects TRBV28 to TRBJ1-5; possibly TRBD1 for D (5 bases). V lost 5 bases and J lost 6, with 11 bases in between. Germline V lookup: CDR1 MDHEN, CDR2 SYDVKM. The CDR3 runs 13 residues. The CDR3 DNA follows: TGTGCCAGCAGTACAGGAGGGAGTCAGCCCCAGCATTTT. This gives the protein CASSTGGSQPQHF.